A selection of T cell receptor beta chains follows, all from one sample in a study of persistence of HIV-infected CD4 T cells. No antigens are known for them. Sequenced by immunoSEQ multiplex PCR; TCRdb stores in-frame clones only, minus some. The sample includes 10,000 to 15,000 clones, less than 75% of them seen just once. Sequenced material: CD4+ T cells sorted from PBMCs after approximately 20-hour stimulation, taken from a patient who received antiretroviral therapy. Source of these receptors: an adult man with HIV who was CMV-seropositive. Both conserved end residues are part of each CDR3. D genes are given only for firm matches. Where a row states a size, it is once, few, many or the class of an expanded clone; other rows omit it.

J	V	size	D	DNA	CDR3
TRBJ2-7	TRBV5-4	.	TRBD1	TGTGCCAGCAGCCTAGGGACAGGGGACGAGCAGTACTTC	CASSLGTGDEQYF
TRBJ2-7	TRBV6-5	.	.	TGTGCCAGCAGCCCGCTCCGTAGAGACGAGCAGTACTTC	CASSPLRRDEQYF
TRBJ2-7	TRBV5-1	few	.	TGCGCCAGCAGCGTGGGGACGGCTCAGAGCTCCTACGAGCAGTACTTC	CASSVGTAQSSYEQYF
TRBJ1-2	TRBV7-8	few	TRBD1	TGTGCCAGCAGCTTAGAACAGGGGGCGGTTAACTATGGCTACACCTTC	CASSLEQGAVNYGYTF
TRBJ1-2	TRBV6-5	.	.	TGTGCCAGCAGTTCCCTGCTTACTAACTATGGCTACACCTTC	CASSSLLTNYGYTF
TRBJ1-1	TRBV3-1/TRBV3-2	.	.	TGTGCCAGCAGCCAAAGGACAGCCACTGAAGCTTTCTTT	CASSQRTATEAFF
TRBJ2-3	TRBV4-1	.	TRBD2	TGCGCCAGCAGCCAGGGCCTTAGCGGGGGACCTAGCACAGATACGCAGTATTTT	CASSQGLSGGPSTDTQYF
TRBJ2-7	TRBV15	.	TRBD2	TGTGCCACCAGCAGAGATCGGGAGGGGATAGGTTACGAGCAGTACTTC	CATSRDREGIGYEQYF
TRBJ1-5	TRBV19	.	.	TGTGCCAGTAGTCCCGGCAGCCTCGGCAATCAGCCCCAGCATTTT	CASSPGSLGNQPQHF
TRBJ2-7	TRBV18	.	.	TGTGCCAGCTCACCAAACGGGGGCCTGTACTTC	CASSPNGGLYF
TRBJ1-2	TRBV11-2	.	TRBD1	TGTGCCAGCAACGACAGGGGATTAAACTATGGCTACACCTTC	CASNDRGLNYGYTF
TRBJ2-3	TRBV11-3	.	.	TGTGCCAGCAGCTCCCAAGATCTAGGACAGAATACGCAGTATTTT	CASSSQDLGQNTQYF
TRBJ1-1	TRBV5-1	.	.	TGCGCCAGCAGCTCCACCCCGCGGGAAGCTTTCTTT	CASSSTPREAFF
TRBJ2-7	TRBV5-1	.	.	TGCGCCAGCAGCCCCCCGGCCTACGAGCAGTACTTC	CASSPPAYEQYF
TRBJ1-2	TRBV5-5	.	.	TGTGCCAGCAGATATGAGAGAAACTATGGCTACACCTTC	CASRYERNYGYTF
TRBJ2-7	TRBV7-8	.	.	TGTGCCAGCAGCTCGGTAGGGGGTATCGAGCAGTACTTC	CASSSVGGIEQYF
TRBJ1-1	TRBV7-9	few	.	TGTGCCAGCAGTAGGCGGGACACTGGCACTGAAGCTTTCTTT	CASSRRDTGTEAFF
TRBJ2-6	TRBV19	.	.	TGTGCCAGTAGTCAGGTAGCCCATGGGGCCAACGTCCTGACTTTC	CASSQVAHGANVLTF
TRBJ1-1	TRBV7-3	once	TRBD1	TGTGCCAGCAGCAGGGACAGTCGTTGGAACGCTGAAGCTTTCTTT	CASSRDSRWNAEAFF
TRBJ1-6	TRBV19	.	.	TGTGCCAGTAGTAAGGGCCGTAGCTCCTATAATTCACCCCTCCACTTT	CASSKGRSSYNSPLHF
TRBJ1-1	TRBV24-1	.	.	TGTGCCACCAGTGATGCGGCGAACACTGAAGCTTTCTTT	CATSDAANTEAFF
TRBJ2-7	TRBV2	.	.	TGTGCCAGCAGTAGAGACCCGAGAGACACCTACGAGCAGTACTTC	CASSRDPRDTYEQYF
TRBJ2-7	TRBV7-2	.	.	TGTGCCAGCAGCTTCCCGGGACAATTCTACGAGCAGTACTTC	CASSFPGQFYEQYF
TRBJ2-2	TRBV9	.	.	TGTGCCAGCAGCGTTTTCTCCGGGGAGCTGTTTTTT	CASSVFSGELFF
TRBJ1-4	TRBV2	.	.	TGTGCCAGCAGCGGTGGATATAATGAAAAACTGTTTTTT	CASSGGYNEKLFF
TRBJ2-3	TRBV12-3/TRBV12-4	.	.	TGTGCCAGCAGTTTCACAGATACGCAGTATTTT	CASSFTDTQYF